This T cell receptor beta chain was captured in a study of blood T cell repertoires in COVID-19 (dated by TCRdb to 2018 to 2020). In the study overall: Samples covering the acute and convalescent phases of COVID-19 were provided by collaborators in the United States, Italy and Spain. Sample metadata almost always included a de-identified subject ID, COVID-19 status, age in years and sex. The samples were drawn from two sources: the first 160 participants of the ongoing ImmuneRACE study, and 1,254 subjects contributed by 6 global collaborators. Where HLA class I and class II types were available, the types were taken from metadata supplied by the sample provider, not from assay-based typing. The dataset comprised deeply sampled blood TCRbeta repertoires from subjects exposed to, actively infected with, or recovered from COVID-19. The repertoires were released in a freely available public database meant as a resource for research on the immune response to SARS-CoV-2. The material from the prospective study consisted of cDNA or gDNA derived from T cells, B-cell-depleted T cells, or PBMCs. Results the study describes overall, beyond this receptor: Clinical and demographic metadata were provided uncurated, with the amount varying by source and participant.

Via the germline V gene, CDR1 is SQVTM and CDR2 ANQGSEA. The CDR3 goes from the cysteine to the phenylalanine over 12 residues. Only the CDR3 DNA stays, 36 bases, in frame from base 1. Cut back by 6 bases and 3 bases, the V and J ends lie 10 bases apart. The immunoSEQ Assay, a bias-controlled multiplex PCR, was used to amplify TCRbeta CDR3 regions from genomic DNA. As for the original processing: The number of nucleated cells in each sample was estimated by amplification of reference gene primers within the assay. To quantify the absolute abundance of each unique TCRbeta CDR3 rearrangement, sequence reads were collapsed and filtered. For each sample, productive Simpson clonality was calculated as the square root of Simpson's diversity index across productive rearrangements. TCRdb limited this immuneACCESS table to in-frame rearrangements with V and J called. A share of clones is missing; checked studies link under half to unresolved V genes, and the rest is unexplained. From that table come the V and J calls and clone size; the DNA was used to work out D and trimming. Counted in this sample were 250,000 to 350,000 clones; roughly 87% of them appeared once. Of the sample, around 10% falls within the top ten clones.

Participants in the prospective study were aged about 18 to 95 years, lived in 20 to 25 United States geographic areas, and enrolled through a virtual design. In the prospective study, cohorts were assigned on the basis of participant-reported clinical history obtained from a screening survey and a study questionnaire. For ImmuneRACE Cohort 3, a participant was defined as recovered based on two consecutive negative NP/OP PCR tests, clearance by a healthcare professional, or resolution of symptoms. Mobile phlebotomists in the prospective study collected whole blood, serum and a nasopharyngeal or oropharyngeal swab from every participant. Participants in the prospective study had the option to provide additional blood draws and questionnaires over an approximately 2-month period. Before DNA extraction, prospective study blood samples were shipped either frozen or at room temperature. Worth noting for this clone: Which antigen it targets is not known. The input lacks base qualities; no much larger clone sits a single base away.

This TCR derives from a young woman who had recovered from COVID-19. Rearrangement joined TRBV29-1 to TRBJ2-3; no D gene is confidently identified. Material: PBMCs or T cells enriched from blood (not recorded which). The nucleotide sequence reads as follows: TGCAGCGTACGAGGCATTACAGATACGCAGTATTTT. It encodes CSVRGITDTQYF.